This passage covers 17 T cell receptor beta chains from one sample sequenced in a study of CD8 T cells in ankylosing spondylitis. TCRdb reanalysed the 5' RACE reads using MiXCR and keeps one entry per CDR3 protein. In the table there are 300,000 to 350,000 distinct CDR3 sequences, more than 20% of which are singletons. Specimen: blood, either unsorted or a sorted T cell fraction (not recorded which). The receptors derive from a female donor with ankylosing spondylitis or in good health (not recorded which).

A few counts support this clonotype. This chain joins TRBV6-4 and TRBJ2-1; 7 nucleotides align to TRBD2. There are 13 residues in the CDR3. The germline gives CDR1 MRHNA, CDR2 SNTAGT. The V gene end was trimmed by 4 bases and the J gene end by 6 bases; junction bases not matched to a gene: 3. This chain's CDR3 is CASSVGRANEQFF. As DNA, the CDR3 is TGTGCCAGCAGTGTAGGGAGGGCCAATGAGCAGTTCTTC.

J is TRBJ1-1 and V is TRBV6-4; D gene unclear. The germline CDR1 and CDR2 sequences are MRHNA and SNTAGT. The CDR3 contains 13 residues. V was clipped by 2 bases and J by 11 bases, with 15 bases between them. The DNA for the CDR3 is TGTGCCAGCAGTGACAATGTTCGGAGCTTGGCTTTCTTT. Protein sequence: CASSDNVRSLAFF.

V usage is TRBV5-6 and J usage is TRBJ2-5; TRBD2 is a possible D gene (6 bases). Germline V gene data show CDR1 as SGHDT and CDR2 as YYEEEE. The V gene lost 6 bases and the J gene lost 4 bases, with 22 bases spanning the gap. The CDR3 runs 16 residues. The CDR3 loop is CASTYLRGMEGETQYF. The DNA of the CDR3 is TGTGCCAGCACCTACCTTCGTGGGATGGAGGGAGAGACCCAGTACTTC.

This clonotype was seen only a few times. V and J are TRBV20-1 and TRBJ2-7, with 10 bases lining up with TRBD2. Germline V gene sequence: CDR1 DFQATT, CDR2 SNEGSKA (reference sequence). The CDR3 spans 14 residues. Germline trimming cut 3 bases from V and 4 bases from J; bases unmatched to any gene: 6. DNA of the CDR3: TGCAGTGCTAGGGGAGTTAGCGGGGGGTACGAGCAGTACTTC. Its protein is CSARGVSGGYEQYF.

In its sample, this clonotype was seen many times. V is TRBV29-1 and J is TRBJ2-7; maybe TRBD2 (6 bases). Per the germline V gene, CDR1 is SQVTM and CDR2 is ANQGSEA. The length of the CDR3 is 12 residues. Trimming shortened V by 7 bases and J by 7 bases, and 17 bases separated the two germline ends. The CDR3 DNA sequence: TGCAGCGCAGGGACGGCGGGGTATGAGCAGTACTTC. Translated: CSAGTAGYEQYF.

This clonotype was counted only a few times. Here the CDR3 reads CASSYVPRGAFF. CDR3 DNA sequence: TGTGCCAGCAGTTATGTGCCCCGGGGGGCTTTCTTT. This sequence joins TRBV12-3 or TRBV12-4 and TRBJ1-1, with a weak D call TRBD1 (5 bases). This CDR3 spans 12 amino acids. The V gene lost 4 bases and the J gene lost 11 bases, with 14 bases spanning the gap.

This clonotype has more than one count but fewer than ten. The chain combines TRBV7-9 with TRBJ2-1; D ambiguous. CDR1 and CDR2 (germline): SEHNR, FQNEAQ (reference sequence). The CDR3 length is 12 residues. V shed 5 bases and J shed 9 bases, with 11 bases lying between them. The CDR3 DNA reads as TGTGCCAGCAGCCCCAGAGAGAGTGAGCAGTTCTTC. Its protein is CASSPRESEQFF.

This rearrangement joins TRBV6-6 to TRBJ1-2; D remains unclear. Germline V lookup: CDR1 MNHNY, CDR2 SVGAGI (reference sequence). The CDR3 length is 11 residues. Trimming cost V 8 bases and J 2 bases, with 6 bases left between them. CDR3: CASSENYGYTF. The DNA for the CDR3 is TGTGCCAGCTCAGAAAACTATGGCTACACCTTC.

The sample holds a few counts of this clonotype. The V call is TRBV6-2 or TRBV6-3, the J call TRBJ1-6; 9 bases align to TRBD1. Germline assignment: CDR1 MNHEY and CDR2 SVGEGT. This CDR3 contains 21 residues. J was trimmed by 9 bases and V by 7 bases; bases with no gene match: 28. The CDR3 nucleotides are TGTGCCAGCAAGTTCTATCGAACCGGGACAGGGCTCTTCGGAGGAGGTTCACCCCTCCACTTT. Protein: CASKFYRTGTGLFGGGSPLHF.

This clonotype was seen only a few times. This chain joins TRBV6-1 and TRBJ1-5; the D gene is possibly TRBD1 (5 bases). V was cut by 7 bases and J by 0 bases, with 16 bases left in between. The length of the CDR3 is 16 residues. In germline, CDR1 is MNHNS, CDR2 SASEGT. In DNA form, the CDR3 reads TGTGCCAGCACTCCCGGGGGGGACTATAGCAATCAGCCCCAGCATTTT. Its translation: CASTPGGDYSNQPQHF.

The J gene is TRBJ2-4, the V gene TRBV12-3 or TRBV12-4; no definite D call. Trimming shortened V by 6 bases and J by 7 bases, and 10 bases separated the two germline ends. The length of the CDR3 is 12 residues. CDR3 DNA sequence: TGTGCCAGCAGACAACTCGACAACATTCAGTACTTC. Translating gives CASRQLDNIQYF.

In its sample, this clonotype was seen a few times. DNA of the CDR3: TGCGCCAGCAGCCAAGGAGTGAACAGGCTATTGAACACTGAAGCTTTCTTT. Residues: CASSQGVNRLLNTEAFF. The gene calls are TRBV4-3 and TRBJ1-1; a possible D gene is TRBD1 (5 bases). CDR1 is LGHNA, CDR2 YSLEER, per germline. The CDR3 is 17 amino acids. Trimming took 1 base from V and 0 from J, leaving 15 bases between them.

This clonotype was picked up many times. The rearrangement joins TRBV29-1 to TRBJ1-2; TRBD1 might be the D (5 bases). V was pared by 4 bases and J by 2 bases, with 17 bases between. CDR1 is SQVTM and CDR2 is ANQGSEA in the germline V gene. CDR3 length equals 15 residues. CDR3 sequence (DNA): TGCAGCGTTGTCAGCCGGGACGGCTTAAACTATGGCTACACCTTC. Its translation is CSVVSRDGLNYGYTF.

This clonotype showed up many times. V gene TRBV10-3 combines with J gene TRBJ2-7, with unresolved D. Germline-derived CDR1 and CDR2 are ENHRY and SYGVKD. With 10 bases removed from V and 2 bases from J, the gap between germline ends came to 9 bases. This CDR3 is built from 11 residues. CDR3 protein: CATSDTYEQYF. The CDR3 DNA follows: TGTGCCACCTCGGATACCTACGAGCAGTACTTC.

The sample holds a few counts of this clonotype. The chain carries TRBV7-2 and TRBJ2-7; TRBD2 matches 10 bases. This CDR3 has 13 residues. The V segment lost 6 bases and the J segment 5 bases; nucleotides outside the gene matches: 4. Germline-derived CDR1 and CDR2 are SGHTA and FQGNSA. The CDR3 bases are TGTGCCAGCAGAAGCGGGAGGGGCGACGAGCAGTACTTC. The encoded protein is CASRSGRGDEQYF. The whole variable domain, remainder taken from reference TRBV7-2 and TRBJ2-7, is GAGVSQSPSNKVTEKGKDVELRCDPISGHTALYWYRQSLGQGLEFLIYFQGNSAPDKSGLPSDRFSAERTGGSVSTLTIQRTQQEDSAVYLCASRSGRGDEQYFGPGTRLTVT.

The J gene is TRBJ1-2, the V gene TRBV12-3 or TRBV12-4; D is unclear. Trimming left V 7 bases short and J 7 bases short, with 16 bases between. The length of the CDR3 is 13 residues. This chain's CDR3 is CASTPLRAGGYTF. As DNA, the CDR3 is TGTGCCAGCACTCCATTAAGGGCTGGTGGCTACACCTTC.

The sample holds many counts of this clonotype. The chain recombines TRBV20-1 with TRBJ2-4; a possible D gene is TRBD2 (5 bases). V was pared by 4 bases and J by 5 bases, with 15 bases between. From germline, CDR1 is DFQATT and CDR2 SNEGSKA (reference sequence). The CDR3 totals 14 residues. The CDR3 loop reads CSAKRENFENIQYF. The CDR3 nucleotides read TGCAGTGCTAAAAGGGAGAACTTCGAAAACATTCAGTACTTC.